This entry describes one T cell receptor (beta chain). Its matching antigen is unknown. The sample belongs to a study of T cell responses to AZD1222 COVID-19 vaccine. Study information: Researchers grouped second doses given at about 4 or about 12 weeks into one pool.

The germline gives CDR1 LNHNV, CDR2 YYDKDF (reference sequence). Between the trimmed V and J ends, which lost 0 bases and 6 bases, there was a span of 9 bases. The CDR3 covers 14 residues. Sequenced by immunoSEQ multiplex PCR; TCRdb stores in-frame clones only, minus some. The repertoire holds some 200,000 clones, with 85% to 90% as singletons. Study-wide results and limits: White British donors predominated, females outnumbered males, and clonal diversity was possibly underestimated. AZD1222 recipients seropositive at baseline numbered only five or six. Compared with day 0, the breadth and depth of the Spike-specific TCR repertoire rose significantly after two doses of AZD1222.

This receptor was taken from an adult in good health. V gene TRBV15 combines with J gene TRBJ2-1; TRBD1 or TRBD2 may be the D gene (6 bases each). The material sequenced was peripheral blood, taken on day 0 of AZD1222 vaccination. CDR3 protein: CATSRDGGPNEQFF. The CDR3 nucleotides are TGTGCCACCAGCAGAGATGGGGGGCCCAATGAGCAGTTCTTC.